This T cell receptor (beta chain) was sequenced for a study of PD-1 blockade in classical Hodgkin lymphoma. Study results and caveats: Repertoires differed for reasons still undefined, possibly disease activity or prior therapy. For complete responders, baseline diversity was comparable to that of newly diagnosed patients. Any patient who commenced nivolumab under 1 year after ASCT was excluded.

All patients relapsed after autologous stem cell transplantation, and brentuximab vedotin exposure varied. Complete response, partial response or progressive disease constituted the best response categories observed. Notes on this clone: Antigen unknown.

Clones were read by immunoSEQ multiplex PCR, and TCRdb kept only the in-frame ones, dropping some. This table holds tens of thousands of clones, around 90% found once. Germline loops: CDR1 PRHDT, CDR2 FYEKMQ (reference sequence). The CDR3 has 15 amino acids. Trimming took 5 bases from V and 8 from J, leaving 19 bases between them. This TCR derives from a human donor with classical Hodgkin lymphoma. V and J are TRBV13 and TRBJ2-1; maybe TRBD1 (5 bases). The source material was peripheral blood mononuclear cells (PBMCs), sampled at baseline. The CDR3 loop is CASSPWTQGVDEQFF. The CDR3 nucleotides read TGTGCCAGCAGCCCTTGGACCCAAGGGGTCGATGAGCAGTTCTTC.